This T cell receptor (beta chain) was sequenced during a study of cytomegalovirus exposure and HLA in healthy donors. The PCR had 60 Vbeta and 13 Jbeta primers. Only in-frame clones appear in the TCRdb table, and some are missing; sequencing was by immunoSEQ multiplex PCR. This sample has 65,000 to 80,000 clones; almost 80% occur once, and the top ten carry roughly 22%. V shed 2 bases and J 12 bases; nucleotides not matched to a gene: 9. In germline, CDR1 is GTSNPN, CDR2 SVGIG (reference sequence). This CDR3 contains 13 residues. The TCR originated in a woman in her 40s in good health and CMV-seropositive. The sample comprised PBMCs. The rearrangement uses TRBV30 and TRBJ1-4; TRBD1 matches 7 bases. The CDR3 sequence: CAWSLTGIGELFF. The CDR3 DNA reads as TGTGCCTGGAGTTTGACAGGGATCGGCGAACTGTTTTTT. The complete variable domain, with remaining parts taken from reference TRBV30 and TRBJ1-4, reads SQTIHQWPATLVQPVGSPLSLECTVEGTSNPNLYWYRQAAGRGLQLLFYSVGIGQISSEVPQNLSASRPQDRQFILSSKKLLLSDSGFYLCAWSLTGIGELFFGSGTQLSVL.